Below are 28 T cell receptor beta chains sequenced from a single sample in a study of T-cell reconstitution after alpha-beta-depleted transplantation in children. During its preparation, the TCRbeta library received unique molecular identifiers. TCRdb redid the calling of the PCR reads with MiXCR, one entry per CDR3 protein. This repertoire shows 350,000 to 450,000 distinct CDR3 sequences, 13% found once; its top ten account for over 3.5%. The sequencing here drew on PBMCs, taken from the stem cell graft. The receptors were gathered from a human donor who donated a stem cell graft to a child with Fanconi anemia.

This clonotype was detected only a few times. The chain carries TRBV2 and TRBJ1-4; D not certain. This CDR3 has 13 residues. V dropped 8 bases and J dropped 6 bases, with 13 bases sitting between them. CDR1 SNHLY and CDR2 FYNNEI come from the germline V gene. In DNA form, the CDR3 reads TGTGCCAGCGGATCCCCTGGGGATGAAAAACTGTTTTTT. It translates to CASGSPGDEKLFF. Full variable domain (outside the CDR3, taken from reference TRBV2 and TRBJ1-4): EPEVTQTPSHQVTQMGQEVILRCVPISNHLYFYWYRQILGQKVEFLVSFYNNEISEKSEIFDDQFSVERPDGSNFTLKIRSTKLEDSAMYFCASGSPGDEKLFFGSGTQLSVL.

This clonotype was counted between two and nine times. The chain employs TRBV9 and TRBJ2-3, with 13 nucleotides matching TRBD2. The V segment lost 0 bases and the J segment 4 bases; nucleotides outside the gene matches: 8. CDR1 is SGDLS and CDR2 is YYNGEE in the germline V gene. The CDR3 runs to 18 residues. CDR3 sequence: CASSVAATSGGYADTQYF. The CDR3 nucleotides read TGTGCCAGCAGCGTAGCGGCGACTAGCGGGGGGTACGCAGATACGCAGTATTTT. The variable domain in full, completed from reference TRBV9 and TRBJ2-3, reads DSGVTQTPKHLITATGQRVTLRCSPRSGDLSVYWYQQSLDQGLQFLIQYYNGEERAKGNILERFSAQQFPDLHSELNLSSLELGDSALYFCASSVAATSGGYADTQYFGPGTRLTVL.

This clonotype was recorded many times. The rearrangement links TRBV30 to TRBJ2-5; 7 bases are a match to TRBD2. Unmatched junction bases numbered 8, after V lost 2 bases and J lost 5 bases. Germline V gene lookup returns CDR1 GTSNPN and CDR2 SVGIG (reference sequence). This CDR3 comprises 14 residues. The CDR3: CAWSPAGVLETQYF. Written as DNA, the CDR3 is TGTGCCTGGAGTCCCGCGGGGGTGTTGGAGACCCAGTACTTC.

This clonotype was detected ten times or more. The chain recombines TRBV24-1 with TRBJ2-5, with TRBD1 matching 7 bases. CDR1 is KGHDR, CDR2 SFDVKD, per germline. V lost 2 bases and J lost 4; bases outside the gene matches: 6. The CDR3 length is 15 residues. The CDR3 DNA reads as TGTGCCACCAGTGATTCCAGGGGGTCGGGAGAGACCCAGTACTTC. It encodes CATSDSRGSGETQYF.

V gene TRBV7-2 combines with J gene TRBJ2-1; no firm D call. Trimming stripped 6 bases from V and 0 bases from J, with 9 bases between. The CDR3 consists of 14 residues. The germline CDR1 and CDR2 sequences are SGHTA and FQGNSA. The CDR3 DNA follows: TGTGCCAGCAGTAACGGAAACTCCTACAATGAGCAGTTCTTC. It specifies CASSNGNSYNEQFF.

The chain is built from TRBV28 and TRBJ1-1; TRBD1 is a possible D gene (6 bases). The CDR3 totals 12 residues. V was trimmed by 6 bases and J by 4 bases, leaving 9 bases between them. CDR1 is MDHEN and CDR2 is SYDVKM in the germline V gene. CDR3 DNA: TGTGCCAGCAGAAAAGGGGGCACTGAAGCTTTCTTT. Its protein is CASRKGGTEAFF.

This clonotype has more than one count but fewer than ten. The chain uses TRBV6-1 and TRBJ1-5; D gene uncertain. The germline V and J ends were trimmed by 4 bases and 0 bases, with 13 bases remaining between them. The CDR3 consists of 16 residues. Germline values: CDR1 MNHNS, CDR2 SASEGT. CDR3 residues: CASSVSQVDSNQPQHF. In nucleotides, the CDR3 is TGTGCCAGCAGTGTATCGCAGGTTGATAGCAATCAGCCCCAGCATTTT.

This clonotype showed up many times. J is TRBJ2-5 and V is TRBV12-2. TRBV12-2 is deemed a pseudogene. The CDR3 is 17 amino acids. The CDR3 DNA follows: TGTGCAAGTCGCTTAGCGCGGGGTTCCCACACCCAAGAGACCCAGTACTTC. This codes for CASRLARGSHTQETQYF.

The chain recombines TRBV29-1 with TRBJ2-3; 11 nucleotides agree with TRBD1. Germline V gene sequence: CDR1 SQVTM, CDR2 ANQGSEA. The CDR3 runs to 16 residues. Trimming at V came to 5 bases and at J to 4 bases, leaving 11 bases not matched to a gene. The chain's CDR3 is CSVFLPGQGDSDTQYF. The CDR3 coding sequence is TGCAGCGTTTTCCTCCCGGGACAGGGGGATTCAGATACGCAGTATTTT.

This clonotype was observed a few times. This sequence joins TRBV12-3 or TRBV12-4 and TRBJ1-3; D gene unclear. V lost 5 bases to trimming and J lost 4 bases, with 12 bases between them. CDR3 length equals 14 residues. The CDR3 nucleotides read TGTGCCAGCAGTCCCACGGATGGCGGAAACACCATATATTTT. Translated: CASSPTDGGNTIYF.

This clonotype was seen more than once but under ten times. The CDR3 sequence: CASSVGWGMDYNEQFF. DNA of the CDR3: TGTGCCAGCAGCGTCGGGTGGGGTATGGACTACAATGAGCAGTTCTTC. This sequence joins TRBV7-3 and TRBJ2-1; no clear D gene. From germline, CDR1 is SGHTA and CDR2 FQGTGA. V lost 5 bases and J lost 3, with 17 bases in between. This CDR3 region has 16 residues.

The gene calls are TRBV20-1 and TRBJ1-2; no reliable D call. This CDR3 spans 9 amino acids. The germline CDR1 and CDR2 sequences are DFQATT and SNEGSKA (reference sequence). V was shortened by 5 bases and J by 13 bases, with 11 bases between the two germline ends. The DNA for the CDR3 is TGCAGTGCTCCTCCCTTTGGCACCTTC. Protein product: CSAPPFGTF.

The chain has TRBV20-1 and TRBJ2-3, with a weak D call TRBD2 (7 bases). V lost 5 bases and J lost 4, with 16 bases in between. The CDR3 is 14 amino acids. Germline V gene data show CDR1 as DFQATT and CDR2 as SNEGSKA (reference sequence). Here the CDR3 DNA reads TGCAGTGCTCAGCGGGGAGGGGGGCCAGATACGCAGTATTTT. It is translated as CSAQRGGGPDTQYF.

This clonotype was seen repeatedly, ten times or more. V usage is TRBV9 and J usage is TRBJ1-1; 7 bases align to TRBD1. Germline CDR1 and CDR2: SGDLS and YYNGEE. Trimming cost V 4 bases and J 9 bases; bases outside gene matches: 15. The CDR3 loop spans 15 amino acids. The CDR3 sequence: CASSPIGTEGGKAFF. CDR3 DNA: TGTGCCAGCAGCCCCATCGGGACCGAAGGGGGCAAAGCTTTCTTT.

This rearrangement joins TRBV12-3 or TRBV12-4 to TRBJ2-1; the D is unclear. CDR3 length: 14 amino acids. V lost 3 bases and J 8 bases, leaving 14 bases between the germline ends. The CDR3 is CASSFSESRYEQFF. The CDR3 nucleotides are TGTGCCAGCAGTTTCTCTGAGAGCCGGTATGAGCAGTTCTTC.

This clonotype was detected many times. The chain carries TRBV9 and TRBJ2-7; TRBD1 agrees at 8 bases. The trim removed 4 bases at V and 2 bases at J, leaving 14 bases unmatched. The CDR3 contains 17 residues. The germline CDR1 and CDR2 sequences are SGDLS and YYNGEE. This CDR3 reads CASSPGQGFAGTYEQYV. In DNA, the CDR3 is TGTGCCAGCAGCCCAGGACAGGGATTTGCTGGGACCTACGAGCAGTACGTC.

V usage is TRBV10-2 and J usage is TRBJ2-2; D call uncertain. The length of the CDR3 is 11 residues. In germline, CDR1 is WSHSY, CDR2 SAAADI. V was clipped by 7 bases and J by 4 bases, with 4 bases between them. Written as DNA, the CDR3 is TGCGCCAGCACCCCCACCGGGGAGCTGTTTTTT. This gives the protein CASTPTGELFF.

The rearrangement links TRBV6-5 to TRBJ1-2, with D possibly matching TRBD1 (5 bases). Trimming took off 4 bases at V and 5 bases at J, with 17 bases between the two ends. The CDR3 length is 15 residues. Germline V CDR1 and CDR2: MNHEY, SVGAGI. CDR3 sequence reads: CASSSPRDDAYGYTF. CDR3 sequence (DNA): TGTGCCAGCAGTTCTCCCCGGGACGACGCTTATGGCTACACCTTC.

This clonotype was observed at least ten times. The chain links TRBV27 to TRBJ2-7; 9 positions match TRBD1. Germline CDR1 MNHEY, CDR2 SMNVEV (reference sequence). CDR3 length: 13 amino acids. The junction had 2 bases not matched to a gene; V was cut back by 4 bases and J by 4 bases. The CDR3 DNA sequence: TGTGCCAGCAGTTCGGGACAGGGTTACGAGCAGTACGTC. This gives the protein CASSSGQGYEQYV.

This clonotype has a handful of counts. The genes are TRBV5-1 and TRBJ1-2, with 8 bases fitting TRBD1. This CDR3 region has 13 residues. Germline CDR1 reads SGHRS; CDR2 reads YFSETQ. The V and J ends lost 0 bases and 6 bases, in that order; junction bases with no gene match: 1. The CDR3 reads CASSLDRGDGYTF. The CDR3 bases are TGCGCCAGCAGCTTGGACAGGGGGGATGGCTACACCTTC.

This clonotype was recorded a few times. V usage is TRBV20-1 and J usage is TRBJ2-1; D is unresolved. V gave up 0 bases and J gave up 6 bases, with 6 bases separating them. The CDR3 has 12 amino acids. Germline loops: CDR1 DFQATT, CDR2 SNEGSKA (reference sequence). The CDR3 loop reads CSARDVGNEQFF. CDR3 nucleotide sequence: TGCAGTGCTAGAGATGTGGGCAATGAGCAGTTCTTC.

The chain combines TRBV5-6 with TRBJ2-7; D may be TRBD1 (5 bases). Germline assignment: CDR1 SGHDT and CDR2 YYEEEE. The CDR3 contains 14 residues. V lost 4 bases and J 7 bases, leaving 18 bases between the germline ends. CDR3 nucleotide sequence: TGTGCCAGCAGCAAGGGGCATGAGGACGGTGAGCAGTACGTC. Amino acids: CASSKGHEDGEQYV.

This clonotype came up many times. The CDR3: CASSHITGTGGGEQFF. In DNA, the CDR3 is TGTGCCAGCAGCCATATCACCGGGACAGGGGGGGGTGAGCAGTTCTTC. The chain has TRBV4-2 and TRBJ2-1, with 11 bases matching TRBD1. The CDR3 extends over 16 amino acids. Germline V lookup: CDR1 LGHNA, CDR2 YNFKEQ. The ends lost 3 bases at V and 9 bases at J; junction bases unmatched: 10.

The table lists this clonotype with a few counts. The chain has TRBV6-1 and TRBJ2-3, with 12 bases lining up with TRBD1. The germline CDR1 and CDR2 sequences are MNHNS and SASEGT. Germline trimming cut 6 bases from V and 6 bases from J; bases unmatched to any gene: 7. The CDR3 runs to 15 residues. CDR3 coding DNA: TGTGCCAGCAGCTGGGACAGGGGGCGGTCGGATACGCAGTATTTT. Its translation is CASSWDRGRSDTQYF.

This clonotype occurred a few times. The chain carries TRBV29-1 and TRBJ2-3; no clear D gene. The germline V gene has CDR1 SQVTM and CDR2 ANQGSEA. The ends were cut back, 7 bases at V and 0 bases at J, with 11 bases in the middle. The CDR3 is 13 amino acids. For the CDR3, the DNA is TGCAGCGCCCCATCGGGTAGCACAGATACGCAGTATTTT. It yields the protein CSAPSGSTDTQYF.

This chain uses TRBV14 with TRBJ1-1; tentative D call: TRBD1 (5 bases). CDR3 length: 15 residues. V was clipped by 4 bases and J by 1 base, with 13 bases between them. Looked up from germline, CDR1 is SGHDN and CDR2 is FVKESK. The CDR3 DNA is TGTGCCAGCAGCCCCCTGTTGGGGCGGAACACTGAAGCTTTCTTT. It codes for CASSPLLGRNTEAFF.

This clonotype was observed a handful of times. This chain uses TRBV6-1 with TRBJ2-1; TRBD2 agrees at 8 bases. Germline CDR1 and CDR2: MNHNS and SASEGT. This CDR3 contains 15 residues. Trimming at V came to 7 bases and at J to 5 bases, leaving 10 bases not matched to a gene. CDR3 nucleotide sequence: TGTGCCAGCACCTACCGGGGGGGCCTCGACAATGAGCAGTTCTTC. Its translation is CASTYRGGLDNEQFF.

This clonotype was seen more than once but under ten times. This chain uses TRBV24-1 with TRBJ2-3; 7 nucleotides match TRBD2. There are 12 residues in the CDR3. The germline gives CDR1 KGHDR, CDR2 SFDVKD. With 10 bases clipped from V and 5 bases from J, the junction kept 5 bases outside the gene matches. This CDR3 reads CATRDYRDTQYF. CDR3 bases: TGTGCCACTCGGGACTATCGAGATACGCAGTATTTT.